These 3 T cell receptor beta chains originate from one sample sequenced in a study of cytomegalovirus exposure and HLA in healthy donors. 13 Jbeta primers and 60 Vbeta primers were used for the PCR. The protocol was immunoSEQ multiplex PCR, while the TCRdb copy is restricted to in-frame clones and leaves out a portion. The table lists fewer than 250,000 clones, roughly four fifths of them singletons, with roughly a tenth in the top ten. Material for sequencing was PBMCs. These TCRs come from a woman aged 50 to 60 in good health and CMV-seropositive.

The CDR3 nucleotides read TGTGCCAGCAGCCAGGCAGGGGGTAGGACCTATAATTCACCCCTCCACTTT. This encodes CASSQAGGRTYNSPLHF. V and J are TRBV4-2 and TRBJ1-6; 7 bases agree with TRBD1. Germline V gene data show CDR1 as LGHNA and CDR2 as YNFKEQ. The CDR3 has 17 residues. The J segment lost 2 bases and the V segment lost 3 bases, leaving 7 bases of the junction unmatched.

This clone was seen only a few times. The chain carries TRBV5-4 and TRBJ2-5; 9 nucleotides agree with TRBD2. The CDR3 runs 16 residues. V lost 0 bases to trimming and J lost 4 bases; unmatched junction nucleotides: 7. Germline values: CDR1 SGHNT, CDR2 YYREEE (reference sequence). The CDR3 DNA reads as TGTGCCAGCAGCTTGGCCGGGGCGGGGGGGCGAGAGACCCAGTACTTC. This sequence encodes CASSLAGAGGRETQYF.

The chain employs TRBV9 and TRBJ1-1; the D is unclear. Trimming left V 0 bases short and J 4 bases short, with 10 bases between. CDR1 is SGDLS and CDR2 is YYNGEE in the germline V gene. The CDR3 loop spans 14 amino acids. The CDR3 nucleotides read TGTGCCAGCAGCGTAGCCGGGGATGCCACTGAAGCTTTCTTT. Amino acids: CASSVAGDATEAFF.